The 32 T cell receptor beta chains presented below share a single source sample, sequenced in a study of a mutant IDH1 vaccine in newly diagnosed glioma. The antigens these receptors bind are not known. Generated by immunoSEQ multiplex PCR, the TCRdb table keeps only in-frame clones and is missing some. The table shows approximately 50,000 clones, with roughly 72% occurring only once. Time point specified: week 47, end of study. Vaccinated patients received 300 ug of mutant IDH1 20-mer peptide per dose, with topical imiquimod. This specimen was PBMCs, taken from a glioma patient whose treatment included an IDH1 peptide vaccine. These receptors were obtained from a woman aged 40 to 50 with glioma. Some clones in this sample may be carry-over from other donors' samples.

V usage is TRBV7-6 and J usage is TRBJ1-2; TRBD1 is a possible D gene (6 bases). CDR1 and CDR2 (germline): SGHVS, FNYEAQ. V was pared by 3 bases and J by 8 bases, with 19 bases between. This CDR3 has 15 amino acids. The CDR3 protein is CASSFRPEQGLGYTF. The DNA for the CDR3 is TGTGCCAGCAGCTTCCGCCCCGAACAGGGATTGGGCTACACCTTC.

The chain links TRBV18 to TRBJ2-1; perhaps TRBD2 as D (6 bases). The germline V and J ends were trimmed by 4 bases and 8 bases, with 15 bases remaining between them. The CDR3 extends over 14 amino acids. Germline V gene data show CDR1 as KGHSH and CDR2 as LQKENI. For the CDR3, the DNA is TGTGCCAGCTCACAGGGACTCTCTCGCGATGAGCAGTTCTTC. Translating it yields CASSQGLSRDEQFF.

This clone was picked up a small number of times. The chain has TRBV7-2 and TRBJ1-1; D might be TRBD1 (5 bases). The CDR3 is made up of 14 amino acids. CDR1 and CDR2 from the germline V gene are SGHTA and FQGNSA. V dropped 1 base and J dropped 4 bases, with 10 bases sitting between them. The CDR3 region has the DNA TGTGCCAGCAGCTTAGTCAGGGAGGGCACTGAAGCTTTCTTT. Translated, it gives CASSLVREGTEAFF. The variable domain in full, completed from reference TRBV7-2 and TRBJ1-1, reads GAGVSQSPSNKVTEKGKDVELRCDPISGHTALYWYRQSLGQGLEFLIYFQGNSAPDKSGLPSDRFSAERTGGSVSTLTIQRTQQEDSAVYLCASSLVREGTEAFFGQGTRLTVV.

This clone turned up a few times. The rearrangement links TRBV6-5 to TRBJ1-2; 7 nucleotides match TRBD1. V trimming: 6 bases; J trimming: 8 bases; junction bases outside the gene matches: 12. There are 14 residues in the CDR3. Per the germline V gene, CDR1 is MNHEY and CDR2 is SVGAGI. This CDR3 is CASSSDRVRSGYTF. CDR3 nucleotides: TGTGCCAGCAGCTCCGACAGGGTCCGAAGCGGCTACACCTTC.

The rearrangement joins TRBV7-6 to TRBJ2-5; D is unresolved. Germline V gives CDR1 SGHVS, CDR2 FNYEAQ. CDR3 length equals 15 residues. The germline V and J ends were trimmed by 1 base and 2 bases, with 11 bases remaining between them. The chain's CDR3 is CASSLGSSFQETQYF. CDR3 in DNA: TGTGCCAGCAGCTTAGGCAGCAGCTTTCAAGAGACCCAGTACTTC.

The chain recombines TRBV2 with TRBJ2-3; the D is unclear. V was trimmed by 4 bases and J by 5 bases, leaving 7 bases between them. This CDR3 is 12 amino acids long. The germline CDR1 and CDR2 sequences are SNHLY and FYNNEI. DNA of the CDR3: TGTGCCAGCAGTGGAGACGGAGATACGCAGTATTTT. This translates into CASSGDGDTQYF.

V usage is TRBV18 and J usage is TRBJ1-5; D might be TRBD1 (5 bases). Germline CDR1 KGHSH, CDR2 LQKENI. Between the trimmed V and J ends, which lost 3 bases and 1 base, there was a span of 10 bases. The CDR3 has 15 amino acids. The chain's CDR3 is CASSPREGSNQPQHF. The CDR3 coding sequence is TGTGCCAGCTCACCCAGGGAGGGGAGCAATCAGCCCCAGCATTTT.

The chain couples TRBV15 to TRBJ1-2, with 11 bases fitting TRBD1. With 5 bases clipped from V and 7 bases from J, the junction kept 9 bases outside the gene matches. The CDR3 contains 15 residues. CDR1 is LNHNV, CDR2 YYDKDF, per germline (reference sequence). CDR3 protein: CATSAHGTGGGGYTF. The CDR3 bases are TGTGCCACCAGCGCCCACGGGACAGGGGGGGGTGGCTACACCTTC. The whole variable domain, remainder taken from reference TRBV15 and TRBJ1-2, is DAMVIQNPRYQVTQFGKPVTLSCSQTLNHNVMYWYQQKSSQAPKLLFHYYDKDFNNEADTPDNFQSRRPNTSFCFLDIRSPGLGDTAMYLCATSAHGTGGGGYTFGSGTRLTVV.

The chain joins TRBV12-5 to TRBJ2-5; 7 bases are shared with TRBD2. Looked up from germline, CDR1 is LGHNT and CDR2 is FRNRAP. The CDR3 is made up of 13 amino acids. The J segment lost 4 bases and the V segment lost 6 bases, leaving 5 bases of the junction unmatched. The CDR3 spells CASGGSGAETQYF. In DNA form, the CDR3 reads TGTGCTAGTGGAGGGAGCGGGGCAGAGACCCAGTACTTC.

This clone was picked up a small number of times. The chain's CDR3 is CASSPARGNQPQHF. In DNA, the CDR3 is TGTGCCAGCTCACCAGCCCGCGGCAATCAGCCCCAGCATTTT. The chain is built from TRBV18 and TRBJ1-5; D gene ambiguous. V dropped 2 bases and J dropped 2 bases, with 7 bases sitting between them. Germline V CDR1 and CDR2: KGHSH, LQKENI. This CDR3 spans 14 amino acids.

Concerning this clone itself: The junction differs from germline at one of its ends, possibly a read error. The CDR3 is CASSLDLTSSEQYF. CDR3 coding DNA: TGTGCCAGCAGCTTGGACCTAACGTCCTCCGAGCAGTACTTC. This chain joins TRBV5-4 and TRBJ2-7; D is uncertain. The CDR3 length is 14 residues. Germline V CDR1 and CDR2: SGHNT, YYREEE (reference sequence).

This chain joins TRBV5-6 and TRBJ1-6, with 7 bases matching TRBD1. Germline values: CDR1 SGHDT, CDR2 YYEEEE. The CDR3 has 16 residues. V was pared by 0 bases and J by 7 bases, with 7 bases of the junction left unmatched. The CDR3 sequence is CASSLGPTGLNSPLHF. CDR3 bases: TGTGCCAGCAGCTTGGGCCCGACAGGGTTGAATTCACCCCTCCACTTT.

The CDR3 protein is CASSDPRAYEKLFF. For the CDR3, the DNA is TGTGCCAGCAGTGATCCCAGGGCTTATGAAAAACTGTTTTTT. J is TRBJ1-4 and V is TRBV2, with D perhaps matching TRBD1 (5 bases). Germline V gene lookup returns CDR1 SNHLY and CDR2 FYNNEI. V was shortened by 3 bases and J by 6 bases, with 11 bases between the two germline ends. The CDR3 contains 14 residues.

This clone was counted between two and nine times. The chain links TRBV7-6 to TRBJ1-3; D gene unclear. This CDR3 spans 13 amino acids. The germline V gene has CDR1 SGHVS and CDR2 FNYEAQ. V was clipped by 4 bases and J by 4 bases, with 8 bases between them. CDR3 bases: TGTGCCAGCAGCTCCTTCAGGGGAAACACCATATATTTT. Translated, it gives CASSSFRGNTIYF.

The chain carries TRBV10-1 and TRBJ1-1; a weak D match, TRBD1 (5 bases). This CDR3 has 16 amino acids. V dropped 0 bases and J dropped 1 base, with 12 bases sitting between them. Germline loops: CDR1 WNHNN, CDR2 SYGVQD (reference sequence). The CDR3 sequence: CASSESRGGKNTEAFF. CDR3 sequence (DNA): TGCGCCAGCAGTGAGTCGCGGGGCGGGAAGAACACTGAAGCTTTCTTT.

CDR3 bases: TGTGCCAGCAGCCCCGGGGAGGGCCCCAACACCGGGGAGCTGTTTTTT. It translates to CASSPGEGPNTGELFF. The chain is built from TRBV13 and TRBJ2-2, with 7 nucleotides matching TRBD2. This CDR3 contains 16 residues. The germline V gene has CDR1 PRHDT and CDR2 FYEKMQ (reference sequence). V was pared by 5 bases and J by 2 bases, with 8 bases of the junction left unmatched.

V gene TRBV4-2 combines with J gene TRBJ2-5; maybe TRBD2 (5 bases). CDR1 is LGHNA, CDR2 YNFKEQ, per germline. This CDR3 has 14 residues. V was clipped by 1 base and J by 3 bases, with 9 bases between them. The CDR3 bases are TGTGCCAGCAGCCAAGCAGTCGGGAAAGAGACCCAGTACTTC. This gives the protein CASSQAVGKETQYF.

V usage is TRBV18 and J usage is TRBJ2-1; 10 bases are a match to TRBD2. The CDR3 has 15 amino acids. The germline gives CDR1 KGHSH, CDR2 LQKENI. Trimming at V came to 2 bases and at J to 7 bases, leaving 5 bases not matched to a gene. CDR3: CASSPSGGAGNEQFF. The CDR3 nucleotides are TGTGCCAGCTCACCAAGCGGGGGGGCTGGGAATGAGCAGTTCTTC. Full variable domain (rest looked up from reference TRBV18 and TRBJ2-1): NAGVMQNPRHLVRRRGQEARLRCSPMKGHSHVYWYRQLPEEGLKFMVYLQKENIIDESGMPKERFSAEFPKEGPSILRIQQVVRGDSAAYFCASSPSGGAGNEQFFGPGTRLTVL.

Of note for this clone: The junction and the germline gene differ at one end; a read error may be behind it. The chain employs TRBV6-1 and TRBJ1-2; a possible D gene is TRBD1 (5 bases). CDR1 MNHNS and CDR2 SASEGT come from the germline V gene. CDR3 length equals 13 residues. The CDR3: CASKGTANYGHTF. For the CDR3, the DNA is TGTGCCAGCAAGGGGACTGCTAACTATGGCCACACCTTC.

The rearrangement links TRBV5-1 to TRBJ2-5; the D gene is possibly TRBD2 (6 bases). Trimming took off 3 bases at V and 4 bases at J, with 16 bases between the two ends. Germline loops: CDR1 SGHRS, CDR2 YFSETQ. This CDR3 has 15 residues. The CDR3 DNA reads TGCGCCAGCAGCTGGAGGAGCGGGCTGGGAGAGACCCAGTACTTC. Translated: CASSWRSGLGETQYF.

This clone was recorded only once. In DNA, the CDR3 is TGTGCCAGCCAACCGGGCCATACGAACTATGGCTACACCTTC. Amino acids: CASQPGHTNYGYTF. The genes are TRBV18 and TRBJ1-2, with D unresolved. Germline V CDR1 and CDR2: KGHSH, LQKENI. Trimming took off 8 bases at V and 2 bases at J, with 15 bases between the two ends. The CDR3 extends over 14 amino acids.

This chain joins TRBV10-1 and TRBJ1-6; unclear D gene. The CDR3 has 14 residues. From germline, CDR1 is WNHNN and CDR2 SYGVQD (reference sequence). Trimming left V 4 bases short and J 9 bases short, with 13 bases between. The CDR3: CASSASAGLSPLHF. CDR3 bases: TGCGCCAGCAGTGCGTCGGCAGGTCTTTCACCCCTCCACTTT.

This clone appeared a few times. The V call is TRBV5-6, the J call TRBJ1-6; 9 bases match TRBD1. V lost 4 bases, J lost 10 bases, and 6 bases stayed unmatched. CDR3 length: 14 amino acids. Per germline, CDR1 SGHDT and CDR2 YYEEEE. CDR3 nucleotides: TGTGCCAGCAGCCGGGACAGGGAGGGATCACCCCTCCACTTT. Its protein product is CASSRDREGSPLHF. The variable domain in full, with the rest retrieved from reference TRBV5-6 and TRBJ1-6, is DAGVTQSPTHLIKTRGQQVTLRCSPKSGHDTVSWYQQALGQGPQFIFQYYEEEERQRGNFPDRFSGHQFPNYSSELNVNALLLGDSALYLCASSRDREGSPLHFGNGTRLTVT.

The gene calls are TRBV9 and TRBJ1-6, with 11 bases lining up with TRBD1. The CDR3 spans 16 residues. The ends lost 4 bases at V and 7 bases at J; junction bases unmatched: 7. Germline values: CDR1 SGDLS, CDR2 YYNGEE. CDR3 nucleotide sequence: TGTGCCAGCAGCTTCGGACAGGGGGCCAGCAATTCACCCCTCCACTTT. Amino acid sequence: CASSFGQGASNSPLHF.

The chain combines TRBV6-1 with TRBJ1-5; the D is unclear. The CDR3 is 13 amino acids. V was cut by 3 bases and J by 4 bases, with 7 bases left in between. Germline CDR1 is MNHNS and CDR2 is SASEGT. The chain's CDR3 is CASSDTLNQPQHF. CDR3 sequence (DNA): TGTGCCAGCAGTGACACCTTAAATCAGCCCCAGCATTTT.

The J gene is TRBJ1-2, the V gene TRBV5-4, with D perhaps TRBD1 (6 bases). The germline V gene encodes CDR1 SGHNT and CDR2 YYREEE (reference sequence). Deletions cut 4 bases from V and 1 base from J, with 14 bases between. The CDR3 sequence is 15 residues long. The CDR3 sequence is CASSRRTESNYGYTF. The CDR3 DNA reads TGTGCCAGCAGCCGGCGGACAGAGAGTAACTATGGCTACACCTTC. Full variable domain (remainder filled in from reference TRBV5-4 and TRBJ1-2): ETGVTQSPTHLIKTRGQQVTLRCSSQSGHNTVSWYQQALGQGPQFIFQYYREEENGRGNFPPRFSGLQFPNYSSELNVNALELDDSALYLCASSRRTESNYGYTFGSGTRLTVV.

As regards this clone: The junction shows a germline mismatch at one end, possibly a read error. Here the CDR3 reads CAWSVEGANRF. CDR3 DNA sequence: TGTGCCTGGAGTGTAGAAGGGGCGAACCGCTTC. This rearrangement joins TRBV30 to TRBJ2-7; perhaps TRBD1 as D (5 bases). This CDR3 contains 11 residues. The germline V gene has CDR1 GTSNPN and CDR2 SVGIG (reference sequence).

The chain carries TRBV5-1 and TRBJ2-5, with 8 bases aligning to TRBD1. Looked up from germline, CDR1 is SGHRS and CDR2 is YFSETQ. The junction had 11 bases not matched to a gene; V was cut back by 2 bases and J by 5 bases. The CDR3 length is 16 residues. CDR3 region: CASSLDQGAFGETQYF. Written as DNA, the CDR3 is TGCGCCAGCAGCTTAGATCAGGGGGCGTTTGGGGAGACCCAGTACTTC.

The chain recombines TRBV19 with TRBJ2-1; D uncertain. Germline V gene data show CDR1 as LNHDA and CDR2 as SQIVND (reference sequence). V lost 6 bases to trimming and J lost 6 bases, with 6 bases between them. This CDR3 has 11 residues. As DNA, the CDR3 is TGTGCCAGTAGCCTTGTCAATGAGCAGTTCTTC. Encoded protein: CASSLVNEQFF.

The CDR3 DNA reads as TGTGCCAGCAGCCAAGGACGATTAGACTATGGCTACACCTTC. Translation gives CASSQGRLDYGYTF. The chain employs TRBV14 and TRBJ1-2; D is undetermined. Trimming took off 1 base at V and 3 bases at J, with 9 bases between the two ends. Per germline, CDR1 SGHDN and CDR2 FVKESK. CDR3 size: 14 residues.

The chain uses TRBV4-3 and TRBJ1-5, with 7 bases lining up with TRBD1. CDR3 length equals 15 residues. The V gene's germline CDR1 is LGHNA and CDR2 YSLEER. With V trimmed by 4 bases and J by 4 bases, 7 bases remained unmatched. CDR3 sequence reads: CASSPKGDSNQPQHF. The DNA for the CDR3 is TGCGCCAGCAGCCCCAAGGGGGACAGTAATCAGCCCCAGCATTTT.

This clone is medium-sized (0.01 to 0.1%) by share. V usage is TRBV30 and J usage is TRBJ1-1; D possibly corresponds to TRBD1 (5 bases). The germline gives CDR1 GTSNPN, CDR2 SVGIG (reference sequence). There are 13 residues in the CDR3. The ends were cut back, 1 base at V and 3 bases at J, with 9 bases in the middle. The CDR3, as DNA: TGTGCCTGGAGTGAGGGGACCGACACTGAAGCTTTCTTT. Translation gives CAWSEGTDTEAFF.